This TCR beta chain was captured in a study of T cell repertoires in cytomegalovirus infection. Across the study: CMV infection plus the matching HLA type was flagged by public TCR beta signatures.

A single record per CDR3 protein comes from TCRdb applying MiXCR to the reads. The data show around 740,000 distinct CDR3 sequences, 35% to 45% seen once. On this clonotype itself: Mismatch with germline at one junction end may stem from a read error.

CDR3 length: 12 residues. From germline, CDR1 is SGHVS and CDR2 FNYEAQ. Sequencing was performed on PBMCs. This receptor was taken from a human donor in good health (CMV status not recorded). Some clones in this sample may be carry-over from other donors' samples. The chain employs TRBV7-6 and TRBJ2-7; the D is unclear. Written as DNA, the CDR3 is TGTGCCAGCAGCTTAATTAGGCAGGAGCATCACTTC. This sequence encodes CASSLIRQEHHF.